The sequence of this TCR beta chain was determined in a study of blood T cell repertoires in COVID-19 (dated by TCRdb to 2018 to 2021). Broadly, across the study: Samples from collaborators originated in the United States, Italy and Spain and spanned both the acute and convalescent phases of COVID-19. The material from the prospective study consisted of cDNA or gDNA derived from T cells, B-cell-depleted T cells, or PBMCs. The dataset comprised deeply sampled blood TCRbeta repertoires from subjects exposed to, actively infected with, or recovered from COVID-19. Where available, HLA class I and class II types were taken from metadata supplied by the sample provider and were not determined by assay-based typing. Samples were obtained from the ongoing ImmuneRACE study (first 160 participants) and from 1,254 subjects provided by 6 global collaborators. Nearly every sample came with metadata listing a de-identified subject ID, COVID-19 status, age in years and sex. The repertoires were made available in a free public database intended to serve as a resource for research on the immune response to SARS-CoV-2. On the study overall, not on this receptor specifically: Clinical and demographic metadata were provided uncurated, with the amount varying by source and participant.

As regards this clone: This clone's antigen is unknown. Base qualities are not recorded, but no much larger clone differs from it by a single base.

The immunoSEQ Assay, a bias-controlled multiplex PCR, was used to amplify TCRbeta CDR3 regions from genomic DNA. From the authors' description of their analysis: Nucleated cell counts per sample were estimated from amplification of reference gene primers within the assay. To quantify the absolute abundance of each unique TCRbeta CDR3 rearrangement, sequence reads were collapsed and filtered. For each sample, productive Simpson clonality was calculated as the square root of Simpson's diversity index over productive rearrangements. As stored in TCRdb, this immuneACCESS dataset retains in-frame rearrangements with V and J assigned. A fraction of the clones does not appear; measured against another copy, unresolved V genes explain less than half of the discrepancy, and the remainder lacks a known reason. The D gene and trimming were derived from the DNA, and the V and J assignments and clone size from that table. This sample is represented by fewer than 300,000 clones; about 87% of them were singletons. About 2.1% of the sample comes from the top ten.

CDR1 and CDR2, per the germline V gene, are KGHSH and LQKENI. V and J are truncated by 10 bases and 1 base respectively, leaving an intervening sequence of 10 bases. The CDR3, from cysteine to phenylalanine, totals 12 residues. Left in the record is the CDR3 DNA by itself, 36 bases read in frame from the first base. The collaborating institutions used their own protocols to collect whole blood in K2EDTA tubes. For TCRbeta analysis, collaborator samples were shipped as frozen whole blood, as isolated PBMCs, or as DNA extracted from either sample type. The sequenced sample consisted of peripheral blood. Recombination linked TRBV18 to TRBJ1-1; TRBD1 might be the D gene, on 6 matching bases. This receptor was obtained from a woman aged 45-59 years with acute or convalescent COVID-19. The base sequence is TGTGCCACCGGGACACCGAACACTGAAGCTTTCTTT. This encodes CATGTPNTEAFF.